The 17 T cell receptor beta chains below all came from one sample that was sequenced in a study of beta chain features in type 1 diabetes. Every isolated RNA sample was fully reverse transcribed, so sequencing captured expressed TCRB transcripts. The data were produced by immunoSEQ multiplex PCR, yet TCRdb's version contains in-frame clones alone and is incomplete. This repertoire shows several thousand clones, about four fifths found once; its top ten account for 1.1% to 1.5%. The sequenced material came from Tregs from blood. The receptors shown here come from a woman aged 18-30 years in good health.

The genes are TRBV10-3 and TRBJ2-3, with D maybe TRBD2 (6 bases). V lost 3 bases and J lost 2, with 9 bases in between. This CDR3 is 14 amino acids long. Germline CDR1 is ENHRY and CDR2 is SYGVKD. CDR3 sequence (DNA): TGTGCCATCAGTGACCGGGGACTCACAGATACGCAGTATTTT. As protein: CAISDRGLTDTQYF.

The chain employs TRBV5-1 and TRBJ1-1; 11 bases agree with TRBD1. CDR3 length equals 13 residues. Germline V gene sequence: CDR1 SGHRS, CDR2 YFSETQ. V trimming: 4 bases; J trimming: 4 bases; junction bases outside the gene matches: 0. The CDR3 loop is CASSGTGGTEAFF. The CDR3 DNA follows: TGCGCCAGCAGCGGGACAGGGGGCACTGAAGCTTTCTTT.

Concerning this clone itself: Additional DNA sequences in this sample encode the identical CDR3. The V gene is TRBV12-5, the J gene TRBJ2-1; TRBD2 matches 7 bases. The germline gives CDR1 LGHNT, CDR2 FRNRAP. The CDR3 is made up of 14 amino acids. Trimming cost V 3 bases and J 9 bases; bases outside gene matches: 8. The CDR3 DNA follows: TGTGCTAGTGGTTTCAGACTAGCTGGCGGTGAGCAGTTCTTC. It yields the protein CASGFRLAGGEQFF.

This clone occurred once. The gene calls are TRBV29-1 and TRBJ2-3; 9 bases match TRBD1. This CDR3 spans 13 amino acids. Germline-derived CDR1 and CDR2 are SQVTM and ANQGSEA. V lost 4 bases and J lost 1; bases outside the gene matches: 0. CDR3 sequence reads: CSVGTGGTDTQYF. The CDR3 DNA is TGCAGCGTTGGGACAGGGGGCACAGATACGCAGTATTTT.

CDR3 amino acids: CASSYGRLTYEQYF. In nucleotides, the CDR3 is TGTGCCAGCAGTTACGGGAGACTCACCTACGAGCAGTACTTC. V usage is TRBV6-5 and J usage is TRBJ2-7, with D tentatively TRBD2 (5 bases). The CDR3 length is 14 residues. The V gene lost 2 bases and the J gene lost 2 bases, with 10 bases spanning the gap. The germline CDR1 and CDR2 sequences are MNHEY and SVGAGI.

The J gene is TRBJ2-7, the V gene TRBV19; TRBD2 might be the D (5 bases). There are 13 residues in the CDR3. Germline CDR1 reads LNHDA; CDR2 reads SQIVND (reference sequence). V was pared by 5 bases and J by 2 bases, with 10 bases between. The CDR3 is CASSYSGTYEQYF. In DNA form, the CDR3 reads TGTGCCAGTAGTTACTCCGGGACCTACGAGCAGTACTTC.

The V gene is TRBV15, the J gene TRBJ2-7; 12 bases are shared with TRBD2. The CDR3 sequence is 16 residues long. V dropped 0 bases and J dropped 4; count of bases not matched to a gene: 4. Germline assignment: CDR1 LNHNV and CDR2 YYDKDF (reference sequence). Here the CDR3 reads CATSRDLAGGSYEQYF. CDR3 DNA sequence: TGTGCCACCAGCAGAGATCTAGCGGGAGGGTCTTACGAGCAGTACTTC.

The V and J genes are TRBV5-4 and TRBJ2-1; 9 bases fit TRBD1. With V trimmed by 4 bases and J by 6 bases, 5 bases remained unmatched. This CDR3 has 14 amino acids. Looked up from germline, CDR1 is SGHNT and CDR2 is YYREEE (reference sequence). For the CDR3, the DNA is TGTGCCAGCAGCGAGGACAGGGGTTTCAATGAGCAGTTCTTC. This sequence encodes CASSEDRGFNEQFF.

The CDR3 DNA sequence: TGTGCCAGCAGCGTAGACCTAGCGGGAGGGAGAGAGCAGTACTTC. Residues: CASSVDLAGGREQYF. V and J are TRBV9 and TRBJ2-7, with 12 bases matching TRBD2. This CDR3 spans 15 amino acids. The germline CDR1 and CDR2 sequences are SGDLS and YYNGEE. The trim removed 0 bases at V and 7 bases at J, leaving 5 bases unmatched.

This chain joins TRBV4-1 and TRBJ1-2; D gene ambiguous. Deletions cut 0 bases from V and 5 bases from J, with 13 bases between. The CDR3 is made up of 15 amino acids. From germline, CDR1 is MGHRA and CDR2 YSYEKL. The DNA for the CDR3 is TGCGCCAGCAGCCAAGATGGGTCGGCACTATATGGCTACACCTTC. This codes for CASSQDGSALYGYTF.

The chain is built from TRBV6-6 and TRBJ2-7; D is unclear. Looked up from germline, CDR1 is MNHNY and CDR2 is SVGAGI (reference sequence). The V end was cut by 4 bases, the J end by 5 bases, with 18 bases between. This CDR3 spans 15 amino acids. The CDR3 spells CASSSSFPRSDEQYF. The CDR3 coding sequence is TGTGCCAGCAGTTCTTCCTTCCCTAGATCCGACGAGCAGTACTTC.

The chain links TRBV19 to TRBJ2-1, with D possibly matching TRBD2 (5 bases). The CDR3 is 14 amino acids. Germline CDR1 LNHDA, CDR2 SQIVND (reference sequence). V lost 8 bases to trimming and J lost 2 bases, with 13 bases between them. Here the CDR3 DNA reads TGTGCCAGTTCAATAGCGAGAGCCTACAATGAGCAGTTCTTC. Translated: CASSIARAYNEQFF.

This chain uses TRBV5-1 with TRBJ1-2; no definite D call. The CDR3 is 15 amino acids. Germline-derived CDR1 and CDR2 are SGHRS and YFSETQ. The ends were cut back, 0 bases at V and 3 bases at J, with 12 bases in the middle. CDR3 bases: TGCGCCAGCAGCTTGGCCGCTCAGGCCTACTATGGCTACACCTTC. It codes for CASSLAAQAYYGYTF.

This CDR3 is CASSDSSLQPEQYF. CDR3 nucleotide sequence: TGTGCCAGCAGTGACAGTTCCCTACAGCCCGAGCAGTACTTC. This sequence joins TRBV6-6 and TRBJ2-5, with TRBD1 as a possible D gene (5 bases). The better agreement between TRBJ2-7 and the DNA end casts doubt on the J call. CDR1 and CDR2 from the germline V gene are MNHNY and SVGAGI (reference sequence). The CDR3 runs 14 residues.

This chain uses TRBV4-1 with TRBJ2-1; the D gene is possibly TRBD2 (6 bases). Germline CDR1 reads MGHRA; CDR2 reads YSYEKL. The CDR3 totals 17 residues. V gave up 4 bases and J gave up 0 bases, with 16 bases separating them. For the CDR3, the DNA is TGCGCCAGCAGCCCGAACCCCGGGGGTAGCTCCTACAATGAGCAGTTCTTC. It codes for CASSPNPGGSSYNEQFF.

This sequence joins TRBV6-1 and TRBJ2-5, with a possible D match to TRBD2 (5 bases). V dropped 1 base and J dropped 11 bases, with 11 bases sitting between them. CDR1 is MNHNS and CDR2 is SASEGT in the germline V gene. The CDR3 loop spans 12 amino acids. The CDR3: CASSEGTRGQYF. The CDR3 coding sequence is TGTGCCAGCAGTGAAGGGACCCGAGGGCAGTACTTC.

This clone was seen a few times. The chain links TRBV19 to TRBJ1-4; tentative D call: TRBD1 (6 bases). The CDR3 length is 15 residues. CDR1 is LNHDA and CDR2 is SQIVND in the germline V gene (reference sequence). The V end was cut by 2 bases, the J end by 7 bases, with 14 bases between. The CDR3 region is CASSILGQEGEKLFF. The CDR3 DNA is TGTGCCAGTAGTATATTGGGACAAGAGGGTGAAAAACTGTTTTTT.